The clone carrying this T cell receptor (beta chain) was seen at least ten times. Its target is not known. Uncontrolled infection, other autoimmune disease, pregnancy or lactation disqualified patients from enrolment. The authors took PBMCs from 10 ml fresh peripheral blood. RNA transcripts provided the source from which TCR beta CDR3 regions were amplified. HTBI primers were the set used in a first-round RT-PCR of the TCR CDR3. TCRdb recomputed calls from the multiplex PCR reads with MiXCR, one row per CDR3 protein. This sample has about 100,000 distinct CDR3 sequences, with about 15% found just once. This entry belongs to a study of T cells in Graves' hyperthyroidism and ophthalmopathy. Notes on the study in general: Ophthalmopathy, as predicted by the model, came a median roughly 6.5 months after the prediction. In blood, most of the thyroid clonotypes expanded above 0.001 were also present.

The CDR3 has 19 amino acids. The ends were cut back, 1 base at V and 4 bases at J, with 22 bases in the middle. The germline gives CDR1 SGHTA, CDR2 FQGTGA. The V call is TRBV7-3, the J call TRBJ2-2; D is tentatively TRBD1 or TRBD2 (5 bases each). This receptor was identified in a woman in her forties or fifties with Graves' hyperthyroidism. The sequenced sample consisted of blood. The CDR3 region is CASSLKARTPGRVTGELFF. The CDR3 DNA sequence: TGTGCCAGCAGCTTAAAGGCGAGAACGCCGGGACGGGTCACCGGGGAGCTGTTTTTT.